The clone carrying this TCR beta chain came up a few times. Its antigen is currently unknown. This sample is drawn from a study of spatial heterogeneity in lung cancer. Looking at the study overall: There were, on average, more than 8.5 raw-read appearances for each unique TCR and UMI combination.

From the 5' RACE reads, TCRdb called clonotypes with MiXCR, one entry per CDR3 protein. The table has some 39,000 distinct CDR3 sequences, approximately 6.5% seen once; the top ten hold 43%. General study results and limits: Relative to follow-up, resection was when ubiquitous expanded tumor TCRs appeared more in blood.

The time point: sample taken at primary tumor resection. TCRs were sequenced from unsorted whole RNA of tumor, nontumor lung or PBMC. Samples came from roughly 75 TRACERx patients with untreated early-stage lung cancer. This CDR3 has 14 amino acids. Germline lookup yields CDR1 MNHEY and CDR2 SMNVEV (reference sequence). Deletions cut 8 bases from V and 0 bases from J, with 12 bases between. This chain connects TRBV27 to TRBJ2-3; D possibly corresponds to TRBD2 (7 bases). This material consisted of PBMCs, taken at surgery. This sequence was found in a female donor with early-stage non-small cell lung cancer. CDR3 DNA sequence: TGTGCCAGCGGGGGGGCGTCTAGCACAGATACGCAGTATTTT. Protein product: CASGGASSTDTQYF.